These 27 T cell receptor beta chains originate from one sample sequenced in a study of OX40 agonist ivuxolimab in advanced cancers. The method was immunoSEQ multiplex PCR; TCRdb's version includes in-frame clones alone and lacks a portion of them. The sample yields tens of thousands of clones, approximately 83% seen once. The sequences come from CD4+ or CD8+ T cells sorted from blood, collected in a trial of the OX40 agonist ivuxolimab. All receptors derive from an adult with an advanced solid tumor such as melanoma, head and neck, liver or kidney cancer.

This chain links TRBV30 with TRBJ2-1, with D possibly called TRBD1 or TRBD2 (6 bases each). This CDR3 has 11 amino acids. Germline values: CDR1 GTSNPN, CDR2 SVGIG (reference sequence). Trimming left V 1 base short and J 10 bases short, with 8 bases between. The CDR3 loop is CAWSEGGEQFF. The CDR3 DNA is TGTGCCTGGAGTGAGGGGGGAGAGCAGTTCTTC.

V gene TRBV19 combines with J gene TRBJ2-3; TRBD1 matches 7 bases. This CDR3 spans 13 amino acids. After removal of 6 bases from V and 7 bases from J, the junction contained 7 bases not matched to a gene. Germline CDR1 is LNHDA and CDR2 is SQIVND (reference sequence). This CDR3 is CASSPDRANTQYF. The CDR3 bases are TGTGCCAGTAGCCCCGACAGGGCGAATACGCAGTATTTT.

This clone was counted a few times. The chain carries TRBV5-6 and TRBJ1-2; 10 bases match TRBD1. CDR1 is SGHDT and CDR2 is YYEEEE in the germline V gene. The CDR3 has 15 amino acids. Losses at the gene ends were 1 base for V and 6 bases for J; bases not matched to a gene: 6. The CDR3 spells CASSLRDRGVNGYTF. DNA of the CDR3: TGTGCCAGCAGCTTGAGGGACAGGGGAGTAAATGGCTACACCTTC.

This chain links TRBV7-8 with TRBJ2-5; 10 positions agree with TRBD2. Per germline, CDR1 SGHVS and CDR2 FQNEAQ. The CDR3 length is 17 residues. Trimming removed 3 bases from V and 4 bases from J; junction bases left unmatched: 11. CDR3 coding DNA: TGTGCCAGCAGCTTCCCGGGGAGCGGGAGGGGAGGAGAGACCCAGTACTTC. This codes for CASSFPGSGRGGETQYF.

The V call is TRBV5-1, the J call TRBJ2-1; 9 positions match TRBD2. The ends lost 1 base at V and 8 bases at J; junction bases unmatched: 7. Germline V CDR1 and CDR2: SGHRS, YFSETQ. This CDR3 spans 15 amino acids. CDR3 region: CASSLNSGSYDEQFF. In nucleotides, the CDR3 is TGCGCCAGCAGCTTGAATAGCGGGAGTTACGATGAGCAGTTCTTC.

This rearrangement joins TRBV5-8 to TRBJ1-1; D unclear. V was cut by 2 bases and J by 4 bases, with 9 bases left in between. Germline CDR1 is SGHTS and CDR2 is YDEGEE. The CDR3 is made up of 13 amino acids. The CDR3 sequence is CASSFGRSTEAFF. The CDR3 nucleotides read TGTGCCAGCAGCTTCGGAAGAAGCACTGAAGCTTTCTTT.

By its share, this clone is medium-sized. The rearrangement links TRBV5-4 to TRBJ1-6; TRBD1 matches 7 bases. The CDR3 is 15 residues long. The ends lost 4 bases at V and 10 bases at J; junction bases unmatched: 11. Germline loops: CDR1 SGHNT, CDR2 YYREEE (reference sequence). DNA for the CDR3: TGTGCCAGCAGCCCTTCACCGGGGACAGAATCACCCCTCCACTTT. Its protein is CASSPSPGTESPLHF.

CDR3 residues: CASTLGGSTEAFF. CDR3 sequence (DNA): TGTGCCAGCACCCTAGGGGGAAGCACTGAAGCTTTCTTT. The rearrangement joins TRBV28 to TRBJ1-1; the D gene is possibly TRBD1 (6 bases). Germline CDR1 and CDR2: MDHEN and SYDVKM. There are 13 residues in the CDR3. V lost 7 bases, J lost 4 bases, and 13 bases lay in between.

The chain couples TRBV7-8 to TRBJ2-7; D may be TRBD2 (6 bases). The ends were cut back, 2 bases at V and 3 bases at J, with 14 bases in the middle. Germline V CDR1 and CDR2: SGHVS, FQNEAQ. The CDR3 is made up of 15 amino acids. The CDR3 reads CASSLTSSGVYEQYF. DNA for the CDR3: TGTGCCAGCAGCTTAACCTCTTCGGGGGTCTACGAGCAGTACTTC.

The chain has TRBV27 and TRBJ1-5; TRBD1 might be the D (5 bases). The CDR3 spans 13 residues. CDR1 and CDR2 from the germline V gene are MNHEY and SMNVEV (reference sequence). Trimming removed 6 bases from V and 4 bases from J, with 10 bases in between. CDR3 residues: CASSLGPNQPQHF. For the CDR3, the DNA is TGTGCCAGCAGCCTGGGACCAAATCAGCCCCAGCATTTT.

CDR3 amino acids: CASSLAMGGPGYTF. CDR3 nucleotides: TGTGCCAGCAGCTTAGCGATGGGGGGGCCTGGCTACACCTTC. This rearrangement joins TRBV7-5 to TRBJ1-2. TRBV7-5 is a pseudogene. The CDR3 totals 14 residues.

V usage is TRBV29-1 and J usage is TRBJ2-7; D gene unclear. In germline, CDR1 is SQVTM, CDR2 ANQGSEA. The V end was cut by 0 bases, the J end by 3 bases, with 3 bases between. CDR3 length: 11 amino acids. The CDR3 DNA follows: TGCAGCGTTGAAGACATCTACGAGCAGTACTTC. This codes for CSVEDIYEQYF.

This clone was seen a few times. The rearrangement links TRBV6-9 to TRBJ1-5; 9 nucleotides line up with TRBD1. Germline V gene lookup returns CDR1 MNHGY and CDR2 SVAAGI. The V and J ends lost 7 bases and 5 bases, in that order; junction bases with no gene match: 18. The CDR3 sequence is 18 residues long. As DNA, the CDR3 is TGTGCCAGCACCTTCATGATTCCCCCGGGACAGGGTTATCAGCCCCAGCATTTT. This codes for CASTFMIPPGQGYQPQHF.

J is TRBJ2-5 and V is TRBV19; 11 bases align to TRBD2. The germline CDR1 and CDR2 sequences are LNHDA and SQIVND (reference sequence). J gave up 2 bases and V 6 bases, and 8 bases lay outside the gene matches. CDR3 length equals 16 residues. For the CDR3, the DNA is TGTGCCAGTAGCCCCTGGACTAGCGGGCCTCAAGAGACCCAGTACTTC. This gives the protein CASSPWTSGPQETQYF.

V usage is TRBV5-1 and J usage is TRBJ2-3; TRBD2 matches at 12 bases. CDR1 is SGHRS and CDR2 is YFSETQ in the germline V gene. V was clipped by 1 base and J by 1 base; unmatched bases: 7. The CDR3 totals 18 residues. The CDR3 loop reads CASSLLAGGFEGTDTQYF. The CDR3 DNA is TGCGCCAGCAGCTTGCTAGCGGGGGGGTTCGAGGGCACAGATACGCAGTATTTT.

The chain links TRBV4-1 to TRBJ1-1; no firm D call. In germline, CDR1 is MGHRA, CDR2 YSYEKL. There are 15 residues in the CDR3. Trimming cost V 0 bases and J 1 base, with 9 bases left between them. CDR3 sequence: CASSQDVGGNTEAFF. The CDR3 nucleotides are TGCGCCAGCAGCCAAGATGTGGGAGGGAACACTGAAGCTTTCTTT.

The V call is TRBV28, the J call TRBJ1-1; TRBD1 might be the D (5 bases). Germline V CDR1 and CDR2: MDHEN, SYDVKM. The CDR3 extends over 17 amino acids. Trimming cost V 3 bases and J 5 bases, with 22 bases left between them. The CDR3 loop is CASSFRASFSWYTEAFF. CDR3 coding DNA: TGTGCCAGCAGTTTCAGGGCCTCTTTTTCTTGGTATACTGAAGCTTTCTTT.

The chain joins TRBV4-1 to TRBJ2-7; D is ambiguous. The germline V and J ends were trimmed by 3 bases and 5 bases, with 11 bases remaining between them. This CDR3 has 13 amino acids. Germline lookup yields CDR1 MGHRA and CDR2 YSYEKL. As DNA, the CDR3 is TGCGCCAGCAGCCAGTCCCCCCCCAACGAGCAGTACTTC. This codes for CASSQSPPNEQYF.

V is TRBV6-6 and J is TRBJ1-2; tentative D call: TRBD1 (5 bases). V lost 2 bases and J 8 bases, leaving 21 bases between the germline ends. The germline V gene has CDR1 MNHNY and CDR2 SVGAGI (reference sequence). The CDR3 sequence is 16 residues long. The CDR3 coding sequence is TGTGCCAGCAGTTACGATTCTGATAGGGGTTGGATGGGCTACACCTTC. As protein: CASSYDSDRGWMGYTF.

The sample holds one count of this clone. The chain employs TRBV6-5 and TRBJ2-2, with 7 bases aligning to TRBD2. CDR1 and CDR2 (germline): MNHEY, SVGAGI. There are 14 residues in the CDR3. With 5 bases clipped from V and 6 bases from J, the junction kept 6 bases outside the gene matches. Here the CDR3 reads CASSGTTNAGELFF. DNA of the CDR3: TGTGCCAGCAGTGGGACTACTAACGCCGGGGAGCTGTTTTTT.

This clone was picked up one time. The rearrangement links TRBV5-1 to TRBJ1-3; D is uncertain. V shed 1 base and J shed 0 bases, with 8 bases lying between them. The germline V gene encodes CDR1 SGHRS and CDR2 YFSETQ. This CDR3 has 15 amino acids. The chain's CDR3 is CASSLWPDSGNTIYF. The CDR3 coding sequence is TGCGCCAGCAGCTTGTGGCCAGACTCTGGAAACACCATATATTTT.

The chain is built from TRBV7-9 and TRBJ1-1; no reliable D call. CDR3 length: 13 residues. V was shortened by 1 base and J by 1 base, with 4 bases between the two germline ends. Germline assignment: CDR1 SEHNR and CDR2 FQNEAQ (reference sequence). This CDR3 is CASSLVGNTEAFF. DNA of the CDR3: TGTGCCAGCAGCTTAGTCGGGAACACTGAAGCTTTCTTT. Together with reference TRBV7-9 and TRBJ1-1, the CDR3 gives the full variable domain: DTGVSQNPRHKITKRGQNVTFRCDPISEHNRLYWYRQTLGQGPEFLTYFQNEAQLEKSRLLSDRFSAERPKGSFSTLEIQRTEQGDSAMYLCASSLVGNTEAFFGQGTRLTVV.

This CDR3 is CASSDSASGSTDTQYF. The CDR3 nucleotides are TGTGCCAGTAGTGACAGCGCTAGCGGGAGCACAGATACGCAGTATTTT. This chain connects TRBV19 to TRBJ2-3; 8 nucleotides agree with TRBD2. The J segment lost 0 bases and the V segment lost 5 bases, leaving 7 bases of the junction unmatched. Looked up from germline, CDR1 is LNHDA and CDR2 is SQIVND (reference sequence). The CDR3 sequence is 16 residues long.

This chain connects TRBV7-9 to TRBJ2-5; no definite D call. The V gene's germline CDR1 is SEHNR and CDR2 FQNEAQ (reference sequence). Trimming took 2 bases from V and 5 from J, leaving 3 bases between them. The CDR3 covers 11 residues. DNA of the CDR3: TGTGCCAGCAGCTTAATGGAGACCCAGTACTTC. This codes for CASSLMETQYF.

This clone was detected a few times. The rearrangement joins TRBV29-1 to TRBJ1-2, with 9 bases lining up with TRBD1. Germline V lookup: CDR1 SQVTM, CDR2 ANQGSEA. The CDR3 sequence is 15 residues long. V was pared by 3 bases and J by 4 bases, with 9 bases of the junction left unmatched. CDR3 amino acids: CSVEESGTGTYGYTF. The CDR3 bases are TGCAGCGTTGAGGAGAGCGGGACAGGGACCTATGGCTACACCTTC.

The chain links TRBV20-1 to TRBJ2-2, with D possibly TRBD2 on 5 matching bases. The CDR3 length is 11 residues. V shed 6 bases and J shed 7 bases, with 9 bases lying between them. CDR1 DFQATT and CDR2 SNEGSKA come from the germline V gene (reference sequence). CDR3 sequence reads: CSAPRDGELFF. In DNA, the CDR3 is TGCAGTGCCCCCCGGGACGGGGAGCTGTTTTTT.

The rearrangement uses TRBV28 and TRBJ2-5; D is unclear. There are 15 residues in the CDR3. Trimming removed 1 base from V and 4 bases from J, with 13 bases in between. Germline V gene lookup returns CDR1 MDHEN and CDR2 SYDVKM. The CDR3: CASSLFSGVGETQYF. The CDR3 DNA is TGTGCCAGCAGTTTATTTAGTGGGGTGGGAGAGACCCAGTACTTC. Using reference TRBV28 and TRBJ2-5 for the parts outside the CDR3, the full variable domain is DVKVTQSSRYLVKRTGEKVFLECVQDMDHENMFWYRQDPGLGLRLIYFSYDVKMKEKGDIPEGYSVSREKKERFSLILESASTNQTSMYLCASSLFSGVGETQYFGPGTRLLVL.